This TCR beta chain was retrieved from a study of T cells after yellow fever vaccination. Study-level background: The SMART-Seq v4 Ultra Low Input method served to prepare the low-cell-number fractions.

By 5'RACE template switching, TCR cDNA was produced, with a universal primer site and UMIs added in the process. TCRdb reprocessed the 5' RACE reads via MiXCR and lists one record per CDR3 protein. The sample records 200,000 to 300,000 distinct CDR3 sequences, about 3.9% being singletons. This CDR3 contains 14 residues. V was clipped by 6 bases and J by 7 bases, with 18 bases between them. This clonotype was counted between two and nine times. The sequencing here drew on PBMCs, taken 15 days after the yellow fever booster vaccination. This sequence was found in a man aged 18 to 29 who received the YFV17D yellow fever vaccine. This rearrangement joins TRBV12-3 or TRBV12-4 to TRBJ2-5; D unclear. CDR3 DNA sequence: TGTGCCAGCAGCCCTACTCCCCCTGCTCTGACCCAGTACTTC. This encodes CASSPTPPALTQYF.